Listed below are T cell receptor beta chains from one sample, sequenced in a study of cytomegalovirus exposure and HLA in healthy donors. Here immunoSEQ multiplex PCR was the method, and the copy in TCRdb shows in-frame clones only, minus some. Here the sample spans about 150,000 clones, about 80% being singletons. Sequences were obtained from PBMCs. The receptors here all came from a man between 25 and 39 years old in good health and CMV-seronegative. CDR3s include the opening cysteine and the closing phenylalanine or tryptophan. D genes are given only for firm matches. Part of the rows lack a size; the others show once, few, many or a class for expanded clones.

V: TRBV5-1; length: 13; J: TRBJ2-1; D: TRBD2; size: NA; CDR3: CASSLVGGNEQFF; DNA: TGCGCCAGCAGCTTGGTCGGGGGGAATGAGCAGTTCTTC
V: TRBV6-5; length: 14; J: TRBJ1-5; D: NA; size: NA; CDR3: CASSFLSESQPQHF; DNA: TGTGCCAGCAGTTTCCTTTCGGAGTCTCAGCCCCAGCATTTT
V: TRBV6-4; length: 15; J: TRBJ2-1; D: TRBD2; size: NA; CDR3: CASGASGSPDNEQFF; DNA: TGTGCCAGCGGGGCTAGCGGGTCTCCGGACAATGAGCAGTTCTTC
V: TRBV7-2; length: 13; J: TRBJ2-7; D: TRBD2; size: NA; CDR3: CASSLVGGGGEYF; DNA: TGTGCCAGCAGCTTGGTTGGGGGCGGGGGGGAGTACTTC
V: TRBV7-6; length: 14; J: TRBJ2-7; D: TRBD1; size: NA; CDR3: CASSIGQGAYEQYF; DNA: TGTGCCAGCAGCATTGGGCAGGGGGCCTACGAGCAGTACTTC
V: TRBV7-2; length: 15; J: TRBJ1-1; D: TRBD1; size: NA; CDR3: CASSLQGALGTEAFF; DNA: TGTGCCAGCAGCCTACAGGGGGCCCTGGGCACTGAAGCTTTCTTT
V: TRBV30; length: 12; J: TRBJ2-7; D: TRBD2; size: NA; CDR3: CACGRSSYEQYF; DNA: TGTGCCTGCGGGAGGTCCTCCTACGAGCAGTACTTC
V: TRBV4-1; length: 16; J: TRBJ2-7; D: TRBD2; size: NA; CDR3: CASSQGRREETYEQYF; DNA: TGCGCCAGCAGCCAAGGAAGGCGGGAGGAGACCTACGAGCAGTACTTC
V: TRBV5-1; length: 13; J: TRBJ2-7; D: NA; size: NA; CDR3: CASSRGSSYEQYF; DNA: TGCGCCAGCTCACGGGGGAGCTCCTACGAGCAGTACTTC
V: TRBV10-3; length: 14; J: TRBJ2-1; D: TRBD2; size: NA; CDR3: CAISVLAGGQEQFF; DNA: TGTGCCATCAGCGTTCTAGCGGGAGGGCAGGAGCAGTTCTTC
V: TRBV6-5; length: 13; J: TRBJ1-1; D: TRBD1; size: few; CDR3: CASSQQDRERAFF; DNA: TGTGCCAGCAGTCAACAAGACAGGGAACGAGCTTTCTTT
V: TRBV30; length: 13; J: TRBJ1-6; D: NA; size: NA; CDR3: CAWSLAANSPLHF; DNA: TGTGCCTGGAGTTTGGCCGCAAATTCACCCCTCCACTTT
V: TRBV30; length: 13; J: TRBJ1-1; D: NA; size: NA; CDR3: CASSPDFATEAFF; DNA: TGTGCCTCTTCCCCGGACTTTGCCACTGAAGCTTTCTTT
V: TRBV14; length: 16; J: TRBJ1-1; D: NA; size: few; CDR3: CASSHQSWGHWTEAFF; DNA: TGTGCCAGCAGCCACCAATCTTGGGGGCATTGGACTGAAGCTTTCTTT
V: TRBV23-1; length: 12; J: TRBJ1-6; D: NA; size: NA; CDR3: CASSQSPGPLHF; DNA: TGCGCCAGCAGTCAGTCCCCGGGACCCCTCCACTTT
V: TRBV5-1; length: 16; J: TRBJ2-3; D: TRBD2; size: NA; CDR3: CASSPNSGSVQDTQYF; DNA: TGCGCCAGCAGCCCAAATAGCGGGAGCGTGCAAGATACGCAGTATTTT
V: TRBV7-2; length: 13; J: TRBJ2-1; D: NA; size: NA; CDR3: CASSLDSYNEQFF; DNA: TGTGCCAGCAGCTTAGACAGCTACAATGAGCAGTTCTTC
V: TRBV2; length: 13; J: TRBJ2-1; D: NA; size: NA; CDR3: CASSGTFYNEQFF; DNA: TGTGCCAGCAGTGGGACTTTTTACAATGAGCAGTTCTTC
V: TRBV7-2; length: 14; J: TRBJ2-7; D: TRBD2; size: NA; CDR3: CASSSDSGSYEQYF; DNA: TGTGCCAGCAGCTCGGATAGCGGGTCGTACGAGCAGTACTTC
V: TRBV30; length: 11; J: TRBJ1-2; D: TRBD1; size: NA; CDR3: CACYRGRGYTF; DNA: TGTGCCTGTTACAGGGGGAGAGGCTACACCTTC
V: TRBV28; length: 14; J: TRBJ1-5; D: NA; size: NA; CDR3: CATNGGAENQPQHF; DNA: TGTGCCACCAACGGGGGGGCTGAGAATCAGCCCCAGCATTTT
V: TRBV21-1; length: 12; J: TRBJ1-1; D: NA; size: NA; CDR3: CASSKQGTEAFF; DNA: TGTGCCAGCAGCAAACAGGGAACTGAAGCTTTCTTT
V: TRBV28; length: 13; J: TRBJ1-5; D: NA; size: once; CDR3: CASSLSETGQQHF; DNA: TGTGCCAGCAGTTTATCCGAGACAGGCCAGCAGCATTTT
V: TRBV7-9; length: 14; J: TRBJ2-7; D: TRBD2; size: NA; CDR3: CASSPASGAYEQYF; DNA: TGTGCCAGCAGCCCCGCTAGCGGAGCCTACGAGCAGTACTTC
V: TRBV6-5; length: 15; J: TRBJ2-7; D: TRBD2; size: NA; CDR3: CASSYASGRAYEQYF; DNA: TGTGCCAGCAGTTACGCTAGCGGGAGGGCCTACGAGCAGTACTTC
V: TRBV2; length: 13; J: TRBJ1-6; D: NA; size: once; CDR3: CARGQSHNSPLHF; DNA: TGTGCCAGAGGACAATCTCATAATTCACCCCTCCACTTT
V: TRBV6-5; length: 13; J: TRBJ1-2; D: NA; size: few; CDR3: CASRRGRNYGYTF; DNA: TGTGCCAGCAGAAGGGGCAGGAACTATGGCTACACCTTC
V: TRBV27; length: 13; J: TRBJ2-1; D: NA; size: NA; CDR3: CASSLSSYNEQFF; DNA: TGTGCCAGCAGTTTGAGCTCCTACAATGAGCAGTTCTTC
V: TRBV2; length: 15; J: TRBJ1-2; D: TRBD1; size: NA; CDR3: CASRSDRDPFYGYTF; DNA: TGTGCCAGCAGATCAGACAGGGATCCTTTCTATGGCTACACCTTC
V: TRBV10-3; length: 13; J: TRBJ2-3; D: TRBD1; size: NA; CDR3: CASRDREADTQYF; DNA: TGTGCCTCCCGGGACAGGGAGGCAGATACGCAGTATTTT
V: TRBV7-8; length: 12; J: TRBJ2-5; D: NA; size: NA; CDR3: CASSPLQETQYF; DNA: TGTGCCAGCAGCCCCCTCCAAGAGACCCAGTACTTC
V: TRBV18; length: 17; J: TRBJ2-1; D: TRBD1; size: once; CDR3: CASSPTPDRAVGDEQFF; DNA: TGTGCCAGCTCACCCACTCCGGACAGGGCGGTAGGGGATGAGCAGTTCTTC
V: TRBV28; length: 12; J: TRBJ1-2; D: NA; size: NA; CDR3: CASSSPNYGYTF; DNA: TGTGCCAGCAGTTCCCCGAACTATGGCTACACCTTC
V: TRBV6-6; length: 11; J: TRBJ1-1; D: NA; size: few; CDR3: CASITPPEAFF; DNA: TGTGCCAGCATCACCCCCCCGGAGGCTTTCTTT
V: TRBV6-5; length: 14; J: TRBJ1-1; D: TRBD1; size: NA; CDR3: CASSFITGETEAFF; DNA: TGTGCCAGCAGTTTCATTACAGGGGAAACTGAAGCTTTCTTT
V: TRBV6-6; length: 14; J: TRBJ2-2; D: TRBD1; size: NA; CDR3: CASRDRGNTGELFF; DNA: TGTGCCAGCAGAGACAGGGGTAACACCGGGGAGCTGTTTTTT
V: TRBV5-4; length: 16; J: TRBJ2-2; D: TRBD2; size: NA; CDR3: CASSLGVAGNTGELFF; DNA: TGTGCCAGCAGCTTGGGGGTAGCGGGAAACACCGGGGAGCTGTTTTTT
V: TRBV30; length: 15; J: TRBJ2-5; D: NA; size: NA; CDR3: CAWSVSRVDQETQYF; DNA: TGTGCCTGGAGTGTATCCAGGGTCGACCAAGAGACCCAGTACTTC
V: TRBV27; length: 16; J: TRBJ2-2; D: TRBD1; size: NA; CDR3: CASSPSGGVRTGELFF; DNA: TGTGCCAGCAGTCCCTCAGGGGGCGTTCGCACCGGGGAGCTGTTTTTT
V: TRBV6-1; length: 13; J: TRBJ1-3; D: TRBD1; size: NA; CDR3: CATGGITGNTIYF; DNA: TGTGCCACAGGGGGAATTACTGGAAACACCATATATTTT
V: TRBV6-5; length: 13; J: TRBJ2-3; D: NA; size: NA; CDR3: CASRLGGTDTQYF; DNA: TGTGCCTCCAGGTTAGGCGGCACAGATACGCAGTATTTT
V: TRBV5-1; length: 14; J: TRBJ1-2; D: NA; size: NA; CDR3: CASSLVDSSISYTF; DNA: TGCGCCAGCAGCTTGGTGGACAGTTCTATTAGCTACACCTTC
V: TRBV29-1; length: 14; J: TRBJ2-6; D: NA; size: NA; CDR3: CSVEGSSGANVLTF; DNA: TGCAGCGTTGAAGGGAGCTCTGGGGCCAACGTCCTGACTTTC
V: TRBV9; length: 16; J: TRBJ2-2; D: NA; size: NA; CDR3: CASSAPRLENTGELFF; DNA: TGTGCCAGCAGCGCCCCGCGGTTGGAGAACACCGGGGAGCTGTTTTTT
V: TRBV6-5; length: 12; J: TRBJ2-7; D: NA; size: NA; CDR3: CASSSRGYEQYF; DNA: TGTGCCAGCAGTTCCAGGGGTTACGAGCAGTACTTC
V: TRBV15; length: 12; J: TRBJ1-2; D: NA; size: once; CDR3: CATSLRAGGYTF; DNA: TGTGCCACCAGCTTGAGGGCAGGTGGCTACACCTTC